This T cell receptor beta chain derives from a study of beta chain features in type 1 diabetes. Every bit of the isolated RNA underwent reverse transcription, so sequencing read expressed TCRB transcripts. This table comes from immunoSEQ multiplex PCR, and its TCRdb copy is limited to in-frame clones, with some not included. The sample lists 120,000 to 150,000 clones, 10% occurring once. Germline assignment: CDR1 SNHLY and CDR2 FYNNEI. Deletions cut 4 bases from V and 4 bases from J, with 5 bases between. This CDR3 is 11 amino acids long. This clonotype originated in a man aged 18 to 30 in good health. The V and J genes are TRBV2 and TRBJ2-7; tentatively, D is TRBD1 (5 bases). The sequencing sample was made of naive CD4+ T cells from blood. The CDR3 is CASSAGYEQYF. For the CDR3, the DNA is TGTGCCAGCAGTGCAGGGTACGAGCAGTACTTC. The full variable domain, with the rest looked up from reference TRBV2 and TRBJ2-7, is EPEVTQTPSHQVTQMGQEVILRCVPISNHLYFYWYRQILGQKVEFLVSFYNNEISEKSEIFDDQFSVERPDGSNFTLKIRSTKLEDSAMYFCASSAGYEQYFGPGTRLTVT.